These 25 T cell receptor beta chains were sequenced from one sample in a study of beta chain features in type 1 diabetes. General observations from the study: Shorter TCRB CDR3s, moderately but significantly so, were found in Type 1 diabetes patients in all four CD4+ subsets.

Antigens of these TCRs are unknown. All of the isolated RNA was reverse transcribed, so expressed TCRB transcripts were sequenced. The table came from immunoSEQ multiplex PCR; TCRdb's copy has only in-frame clones and leaves some out. There are a few hundred thousand clones in the sample; approximately 12% occur only once, and 0.0095% to 0.011% lies in the top ten. Sample: naive CD4+ T cells from blood. The receptors stem from a woman between 18 and 29 years old with type 1 diabetes.

V gene TRBV11-2 combines with J gene TRBJ2-2; TRBD1 agrees at 7 bases. The CDR3 is made up of 15 amino acids. V gave up 1 base and J gave up 7 bases; unmatched junction bases: 6. Germline V gene lookup returns CDR1 SGHAT and CDR2 FQNNGV. The CDR3 region has the DNA TGTGCCAGCAGCTTAGTCCAGGGACAGATCGGGGAGCTGTTTTTT. Its translation: CASSLVQGQIGELFF.

This clone has more than one count but fewer than ten. This rearrangement joins TRBV4-3 to TRBJ2-4; 13 bases fit TRBD2. CDR1 and CDR2 from the germline V gene are LGHNA and YSLEER. This CDR3 comprises 15 residues. V lost 3 bases and J lost 6; bases outside the gene matches: 2. This CDR3 reads CASSQTSGGPNIQYF. In nucleotides, the CDR3 is TGCGCCAGCAGCCAGACTAGCGGGGGGCCAAACATTCAGTACTTC.

This clone showed up just a few times. This chain connects TRBV25-1 to TRBJ2-1; 11 bases map to TRBD2. Germline lookup yields CDR1 MGHDK and CDR2 SYGVNS. CDR3 length equals 15 residues. Trimming cost V 1 base and J 4 bases; bases outside gene matches: 0. Here the CDR3 reads CASSESSGGYNEQFF. As DNA, the CDR3 is TGTGCCAGCAGTGAATCTAGCGGGGGGTACAATGAGCAGTTCTTC.

The sample holds a few counts of this clone. The genes are TRBV14 and TRBJ2-6; D might be TRBD1 (6 bases). The CDR3 sequence is 17 residues long. V was clipped by 4 bases and J by 1 base, with 14 bases between them. The germline CDR1 and CDR2 sequences are SGHDN and FVKESK. This CDR3 reads CASSRAGQLSGANVLTF. As DNA, the CDR3 is TGTGCCAGCAGCCGGGCCGGACAGCTGTCTGGGGCCAACGTCCTGACTTTC.

This chain links TRBV28 with TRBJ2-7, with 8 bases that match TRBD2. There are 12 residues in the CDR3. V gave up 7 bases and J gave up 5 bases; unmatched junction bases: 4. Germline CDR1 MDHEN, CDR2 SYDVKM. The CDR3 spells CASTGTRDEQYF. In nucleotides, the CDR3 is TGTGCCAGCACCGGGACTAGAGACGAGCAGTACTTC. The whole variable domain, filled in from reference TRBV28 and TRBJ2-7, reads DVKVTQSSRYLVKRTGEKVFLECVQDMDHENMFWYRQDPGLGLRLIYFSYDVKMKEKGDIPEGYSVSREKKERFSLILESASTNQTSMYLCASTGTRDEQYFGPGTRLTVT.

A few counts support this clone. The chain carries TRBV15 and TRBJ1-1; 7 bases agree with TRBD1. The germline V gene encodes CDR1 LNHNV and CDR2 YYDKDF (reference sequence). The CDR3 spans 14 residues. With V trimmed by 3 bases and J by 10 bases, 11 bases remained unmatched. The CDR3 DNA sequence: TGTGCCACCAGCAGGGAGGGGGCAAGGGGGAGAGCTTTCTTT. It codes for CATSREGARGRAFF. Full variable domain (outside the CDR3, taken from reference TRBV15 and TRBJ1-1): DAMVIQNPRYQVTQFGKPVTLSCSQTLNHNVMYWYQQKSSQAPKLLFHYYDKDFNNEADTPDNFQSRRPNTSFCFLDIRSPGLGDTAMYLCATSREGARGRAFFGQGTRLTVV.

The chain links TRBV7-9 to TRBJ1-5, with a possible D match to TRBD1 (6 bases). Germline CDR1 and CDR2: SEHNR and FQNEAQ (reference sequence). The CDR3 extends over 17 amino acids. V lost 4 bases to trimming and J lost 3 bases, with 19 bases between them. The CDR3 DNA is TGTGCCAGCAGCTCCGGACAGTTTACTCAGATCAATCAGCCCCAGCATTTT. Protein sequence: CASSSGQFTQINQPQHF.

Only a few counts were recorded for this clone. This chain links TRBV13 with TRBJ2-7, with 12 bases aligning to TRBD1. The germline CDR1 and CDR2 sequences are PRHDT and FYEKMQ (reference sequence). The V and J ends lost 8 bases and 6 bases, in that order; junction bases with no gene match: 8. The CDR3 extends over 14 amino acids. CDR3: CASFRGQGALEQYF. The CDR3 bases are TGTGCCAGCTTTAGGGGACAGGGGGCCCTCGAGCAGTACTTC.

This chain uses TRBV28 with TRBJ1-5, with D uncertain. V lost 8 bases and J 0 bases, leaving 14 bases between the germline ends. The CDR3 spans 15 residues. Per the germline V gene, CDR1 is MDHEN and CDR2 is SYDVKM. The CDR3 region is CASRTGSGSNQPQHF. DNA of the CDR3: TGTGCCAGCCGTACGGGGTCGGGTAGCAATCAGCCCCAGCATTTT.

The J gene is TRBJ2-7, the V gene TRBV7-6; the match to TRBD2 covers 9 bases. The CDR3 runs 11 residues. V lost 8 bases, J lost 12 bases, and 8 bases stayed unmatched. The germline gives CDR1 SGHVS, CDR2 FNYEAQ. For the CDR3, the DNA is TGTGCCAGCGGGAATAGCGGGAGCTCGTACTTC. It encodes CASGNSGSSYF.

The chain joins TRBV6-6 to TRBJ2-1; D is undetermined. The CDR3 runs to 14 residues. V gave up 7 bases and J gave up 0 bases, with 10 bases separating them. Germline CDR1 is MNHNY and CDR2 is SVGAGI (reference sequence). The CDR3 DNA sequence: TGTGCCAGCACCGCCTTGAGCTCCTACAATGAGCAGTTCTTC. Translating gives CASTALSSYNEQFF.

The chain employs TRBV28 and TRBJ2-7; 8 nucleotides match TRBD2. Unmatched junction bases numbered 2, after V lost 7 bases and J lost 3 bases. The CDR3 loop spans 12 amino acids. Per germline, CDR1 MDHEN and CDR2 SYDVKM. In nucleotides, the CDR3 is TGTGCCAGCAATGCGGGGGGCTACGAGCAGTACTTC. Protein product: CASNAGGYEQYF.

This clone has just a few counts. The J gene is TRBJ1-5, the V gene TRBV6-6; 7 nucleotides line up with TRBD1. The CDR3 extends over 13 amino acids. CDR1 is MNHNY, CDR2 SVGAGI, per germline (reference sequence). Trimming cost V 5 bases and J 5 bases; bases outside gene matches: 3. CDR3 sequence (DNA): TGTGCCAGCAGTAGGACAGGAGATCAGCCCCAGCATTTT. It codes for CASSRTGDQPQHF.

V and J are TRBV6-5 and TRBJ2-1; unclear D gene. CDR3 length: 12 residues. Trimming left V 6 bases short and J 5 bases short, with 8 bases between. Germline V CDR1 and CDR2: MNHEY, SVGAGI. The CDR3 region is CASRSPHNEQFF. DNA of the CDR3: TGTGCCAGCAGGAGTCCCCACAATGAGCAGTTCTTC.

This clone was seen a handful of times. Within the sample, other DNA sequences also encode this same CDR3. The gene calls are TRBV7-2 and TRBJ2-5; 7 nucleotides align to TRBD2. V lost 3 bases and J lost 5; bases outside the gene matches: 6. CDR3 length: 14 residues. Germline V gene sequence: CDR1 SGHTA, CDR2 FQGNSA. DNA for the CDR3: TGTGCCAGCAGCTTCCAGCGGGGAGAGGAGACCCAGTACTTC. It encodes CASSFQRGEETQYF.

This chain connects TRBV2 to TRBJ1-6; 8 bases line up with TRBD1. This CDR3 region has 13 residues. Germline CDR1 and CDR2: SNHLY and FYNNEI. V dropped 11 bases and J dropped 5; count of bases not matched to a gene: 5. CDR3 coding DNA: TGTGCCGGCCGGACAGGGAATAATTCACCCCTCCACTTT. The encoded protein is CAGRTGNNSPLHF.

This sequence joins TRBV28 and TRBJ2-5; tentative D call: TRBD1 (5 bases). V lost 5 bases, J lost 2 bases, and 15 bases lay in between. Germline loops: CDR1 MDHEN, CDR2 SYDVKM. This CDR3 comprises 15 residues. The CDR3 nucleotides read TGTGCCAGCAGTGACCTCATGTCAGGGCAAGAGACCCAGTACTTC. Residues: CASSDLMSGQETQYF.

This clone has more than one count but fewer than ten. This chain joins TRBV10-3 and TRBJ1-5; TRBD1 agrees at 7 bases. The CDR3 sequence is 13 residues long. In germline, CDR1 is ENHRY, CDR2 SYGVKD. J gave up 5 bases and V 6 bases, and 4 bases lay outside the gene matches. The CDR3 bases are TGTGCCATCAGGCCGGGACAGCATCAGCCCCAGCATTTT. Protein: CAIRPGQHQPQHF.

As DNA, the CDR3 is TGTGCCAGCAGGTCGGGCGGGATCGAGCAGTACTTC. It specifies CASRSGGIEQYF. The chain carries TRBV2 and TRBJ2-7, with a weak D call TRBD2 (6 bases). CDR3 length: 12 amino acids. Per germline, CDR1 SNHLY and CDR2 FYNNEI. Trimming shortened V by 6 bases and J by 6 bases, and 12 bases separated the two germline ends.

This chain joins TRBV7-9 and TRBJ1-3; the D is unclear. Trimming cost V 1 base and J 4 bases, with 8 bases left between them. The germline V gene has CDR1 SEHNR and CDR2 FQNEAQ (reference sequence). The CDR3 contains 14 residues. The CDR3 region has the DNA TGTGCCAGCAGCTTAGTGGCAGTCGGAAACACCATATATTTT. Residues: CASSLVAVGNTIYF.

The chain joins TRBV19 to TRBJ2-7, with 9 bases aligning to TRBD1. Germline CDR1 LNHDA, CDR2 SQIVND (reference sequence). The CDR3 extends over 15 amino acids. The V gene end was trimmed by 5 bases and the J gene end by 3 bases; junction bases not matched to a gene: 8. The CDR3 region is CASSPGQGPFYEQYF. CDR3 sequence (DNA): TGTGCCAGTAGTCCAGGACAGGGGCCTTTCTACGAGCAGTACTTC.

The rearrangement uses TRBV5-1 and TRBJ2-5; 9 positions match TRBD1. There are 16 residues in the CDR3. Germline V gene data show CDR1 as SGHRS and CDR2 as YFSETQ. With V trimmed by 4 bases and J by 5 bases, 12 bases remained unmatched. The CDR3 DNA reads as TGCGCCAGCAGCAACCGGGACAGGGAAGTTTACGAGACCCAGTACTTC. Protein: CASSNRDREVYETQYF.

This clone was detected only a few times. The sample contains more than one DNA sequence encoding this CDR3. The rearrangement links TRBV6-5 to TRBJ2-7; D possibly corresponds to TRBD2 (6 bases). The CDR3 extends over 13 amino acids. Germline-derived CDR1 and CDR2 are MNHEY and SVGAGI. Trimming left V 2 bases short and J 4 bases short, with 9 bases between. CDR3 sequence: CASSYRGTYEQYF. DNA of the CDR3: TGTGCCAGCAGTTACCGCGGGACGTACGAGCAGTACTTC.

The V gene is TRBV10-3, the J gene TRBJ2-7; maybe TRBD1 (6 bases). V was cut by 7 bases and J by 5 bases, with 15 bases left in between. The CDR3 contains 13 residues. Per the germline V gene, CDR1 is ENHRY and CDR2 is SYGVKD. CDR3 loop: CAITAGQPHEQYF. The CDR3 nucleotides are TGTGCCATCACCGCAGGACAGCCCCACGAGCAGTACTTC.

This chain uses TRBV5-4 with TRBJ1-1, with a weak D call TRBD1 (5 bases). The length of the CDR3 is 14 residues. Trimming cost V 4 bases and J 1 base, with 11 bases left between them. Germline CDR1 SGHNT, CDR2 YYREEE (reference sequence). This chain's CDR3 is CASSHETENTEAFF. The DNA for the CDR3 is TGTGCCAGCAGCCACGAGACAGAGAACACTGAAGCTTTCTTT.